These 21 T cell receptor beta chains were sequenced from one sample in a study of technical replicates of blood from a few donors (dated by TCRdb to the late 2010s). Libraries were prepared through the immunoSEQ multiplex PCR assay. In its TCRdb copy, this immuneACCESS table keeps in-frame sequences only and misses some clones. Where compared with another copy, unresolved V genes explain less than half of these, and the others have no known cause. A total of under 85,000 clones appear in this sample, 93% of them only once. Less than 0.3% of the sample goes to the ten largest clones. Sequenced material: T cells isolated from PBMCs. Every receptor here comes from a human donor in good health.

This chain links TRBV25-1 with TRBJ2-2, with a weak D call TRBD1 (5 bases). Germline V lookup: CDR1 MGHDK, CDR2 SYGVNS. V was cut by 2 bases and J by 2 bases, with 18 bases left in between. The CDR3 contains 18 residues. CDR3 protein: CASSELVVRRVNTGELFF. CDR3 DNA: TGTGCCAGCAGTGAACTAGTGGTACGCAGGGTAAACACCGGGGAGCTGTTTTTT.

The rearrangement joins TRBV30 to TRBJ1-5, with D possibly TRBD1 on 5 matching bases. Germline CDR1 and CDR2: GTSNPN and SVGIG (reference sequence). This CDR3 has 18 amino acids. V was clipped by 2 bases and J by 0 bases, with 20 bases between them. DNA for the CDR3: TGTGCCTGGAGTCCACGGCATCGCGGGACTTATAGCAATCAGCCCCAGCATTTT. It is translated as CAWSPRHRGTYSNQPQHF.

The chain combines TRBV6-4 with TRBJ2-1; 11 bases fit TRBD1. The germline V gene encodes CDR1 MRHNA and CDR2 SNTAGT. V lost 2 bases to trimming and J lost 7 bases; unmatched junction nucleotides: 4. This CDR3 contains 15 residues. This CDR3 is CASSDRGQGVNEQFF. CDR3 coding DNA: TGTGCCAGCAGTGACAGGGGACAGGGGGTGAATGAGCAGTTCTTC.

The chain recombines TRBV4-1 with TRBJ1-3; D gene ambiguous. CDR3 size: 13 residues. CDR1 and CDR2 (germline): MGHRA, YSYEKL. V was shortened by 1 base and J by 2 bases, with 3 bases between the two germline ends. As DNA, the CDR3 is TGCGCCAGCAGCCAAGTCGCTGGAAACACCATATATTTT. Translated, it gives CASSQVAGNTIYF.

In this sample, this clone turned up once. This chain links TRBV25-1 with TRBJ2-5; TRBD1 might be the D (5 bases). Germline V CDR1 and CDR2: MGHDK, SYGVNS. V dropped 9 bases and J dropped 2 bases, with 13 bases sitting between them. The CDR3 consists of 13 residues. CDR3 sequence reads: CASLSDSQETQYF. The CDR3 region has the DNA TGTGCCAGTTTATCCGACAGTCAAGAGACCCAGTACTTC.

For the CDR3, the DNA is TGCGCCAGCAGCTTGGAGGTGGGCCTAGCGACCGGAAACGAGCAGTACTTC. Its translation is CASSLEVGLATGNEQYF. The V call is TRBV5-1, the J call TRBJ2-7; tentative D call: TRBD2 (6 bases). The V end was cut by 0 bases, the J end by 5 bases, with 21 bases between. Germline CDR1 SGHRS, CDR2 YFSETQ. The CDR3 length is 17 residues.

This clone showed up just once. The chain employs TRBV5-1 and TRBJ2-5, with D tentatively TRBD2 (5 bases). Trimming pared 3 bases from V and 2 bases from J, leaving 8 bases between. CDR3 length: 13 residues. Germline CDR1 reads SGHRS; CDR2 reads YFSETQ. CDR3 nucleotide sequence: TGCGCCAGCAGCTCGACGGGGCAAGAGACCCAGTACTTC. This encodes CASSSTGQETQYF.

The chain couples TRBV4-1 to TRBJ2-1, with TRBD1 as a possible D gene (6 bases). CDR1 and CDR2 from the germline V gene are MGHRA and YSYEKL. This CDR3 is 16 amino acids long. Trimming shortened V by 0 bases and J by 4 bases, and 13 bases separated the two germline ends. Written as DNA, the CDR3 is TGCGCCAGCAGCCAAGAGAAGGGGGTACGGTACAATGAGCAGTTCTTC. Its protein is CASSQEKGVRYNEQFF.

The CDR3 DNA follows: TGTGCCAGTAGTATAGCGGGAACAGGGGGTCTCTCACCCCTCCACTTT. Its translation is CASSIAGTGGLSPLHF. This rearrangement joins TRBV19 to TRBJ1-6; TRBD1 agrees at 8 bases. Germline V gene lookup returns CDR1 LNHDA and CDR2 SQIVND (reference sequence). The CDR3 loop spans 16 amino acids. Trimming cost V 1 base and J 10 bases; bases outside gene matches: 9.

The V call is TRBV7-2, the J call TRBJ1-6, with 8 bases lining up with TRBD1. The CDR3 consists of 16 residues. CDR1 is SGHTA, CDR2 FQGNSA, per germline. V lost 5 bases, J lost 6 bases, and 9 bases stayed unmatched. Here the CDR3 DNA reads TGTGCCAGCAGCCCCGACAGGGGAAGCCTTAATTCACCCCTCCACTTT. This translates into CASSPDRGSLNSPLHF.

This clone was detected only once. This chain links TRBV5-1 with TRBJ2-7; D possibly corresponds to TRBD2 (5 bases). Trimming shortened V by 4 bases and J by 1 base, and 12 bases separated the two germline ends. The CDR3 has 14 amino acids. CDR1 and CDR2 from the germline V gene are SGHRS and YFSETQ. The CDR3 bases are TGCGCCAGCAGCACGGGATTCACGTCCTACGAGCAGTACTTC. Its translation: CASSTGFTSYEQYF.

The CDR3 DNA is TGCAGCGTCCTAGTGACCTTCGAGCAGTACTTC. Translating gives CSVLVTFEQYF. The rearrangement links TRBV29-1 to TRBJ2-7; D is unresolved. CDR1 and CDR2 from the germline V gene are SQVTM and ANQGSEA. The ends were cut back, 6 bases at V and 6 bases at J, with 12 bases in the middle. The length of the CDR3 is 11 residues.

The chain is built from TRBV2 and TRBJ2-7; perhaps TRBD2 as D (5 bases). V was trimmed by 4 bases and J by 6 bases, leaving 10 bases between them. Germline lookup yields CDR1 SNHLY and CDR2 FYNNEI. This CDR3 region has 12 residues. CDR3 sequence (DNA): TGTGCCAGCAGTGCTCCTAGCCCCGAGCAGTACTTC. It yields the protein CASSAPSPEQYF.

The chain couples TRBV6-5 to TRBJ2-1, with D perhaps matching TRBD2 (6 bases). The length of the CDR3 is 13 residues. Germline V lookup: CDR1 MNHEY, CDR2 SVGAGI. V lost 5 bases and J lost 4, with 9 bases in between. DNA for the CDR3: TGTGCCAGCAGTCTAGCGTGGTACAATGAGCAGTTCTTC. This gives the protein CASSLAWYNEQFF.

The chain has TRBV2 and TRBJ1-1; 9 bases match TRBD1. Unmatched junction bases numbered 7, after V lost 1 base and J lost 1 base. Germline V gives CDR1 SNHLY, CDR2 FYNNEI. CDR3 length: 17 residues. DNA of the CDR3: TGTGCCAGCAGTGAAGTGGGTTGGGGACAGGGGAACACTGAAGCTTTCTTT. Translating it yields CASSEVGWGQGNTEAFF.

The V gene is TRBV5-4, the J gene TRBJ2-3; D is undetermined. Trimming shortened V by 4 bases and J by 0 bases, and 12 bases separated the two germline ends. The CDR3 is made up of 15 amino acids. The germline CDR1 and CDR2 sequences are SGHNT and YYREEE (reference sequence). CDR3: CASSPARVSTDTQYF. The CDR3 nucleotides are TGTGCCAGCAGCCCTGCACGGGTTAGCACAGATACGCAGTATTTT.

CDR3 residues: CASSLAGGESYEQYF. CDR3 in DNA: TGTGCCAGCAGCTTAGCTGGAGGCGAGTCCTACGAGCAGTACTTC. This rearrangement joins TRBV7-9 to TRBJ2-7; the D gene is possibly TRBD2 (5 bases). The CDR3 runs to 15 residues. V shed 0 bases and J shed 1 base, with 10 bases lying between them. The germline CDR1 and CDR2 sequences are SEHNR and FQNEAQ (reference sequence).

The chain couples TRBV4-1 to TRBJ1-2, with D possibly matching TRBD1 (5 bases). The V end lost 4 bases, the J end lost 3 bases, and 12 bases lay between the germline ends. The CDR3 extends over 14 amino acids. The V gene's germline CDR1 is MGHRA and CDR2 YSYEKL. The CDR3 loop is CASSPGRGDYGYTF. Here the CDR3 DNA reads TGCGCCAGCAGCCCGGGACGCGGGGACTATGGCTACACCTTC.

The V and J genes are TRBV10-1 and TRBJ1-1; D is undetermined. Germline V gene data show CDR1 as WNHNN and CDR2 as SYGVQD (reference sequence). V lost 8 bases to trimming and J lost 5 bases, with 24 bases between them. This CDR3 has 16 residues. The CDR3 sequence is CASSTKDFFGRTEAFF. The CDR3 DNA sequence: TGCGCCAGCTCCACCAAGGACTTTTTCGGGAGGACTGAAGCTTTCTTT.

V is TRBV5-1 and J is TRBJ1-1, with D possibly being TRBD1 (5 bases). The germline CDR1 and CDR2 sequences are SGHRS and YFSETQ. The V and J ends lost 0 bases and 12 bases respectively, with 12 bases between them. This CDR3 comprises 12 residues. This CDR3 is CASSLGEGVPFF. Written as DNA, the CDR3 is TGCGCCAGCAGCTTGGGAGAAGGGGTACCTTTCTTT.

With regard to this clone: Other DNA sequences of this sample code for an identical CDR3. The chain combines TRBV5-1 with TRBJ2-5; 8 bases are shared with TRBD2. CDR1 is SGHRS and CDR2 is YFSETQ in the germline V gene. This CDR3 has 14 amino acids. Trimming took 0 bases from V and 2 from J; bases not matched to a gene: 0. Here the CDR3 DNA reads TGCGCCAGCAGCTTGGCGGGGGGGCAAGAGACCCAGTACTTC. This encodes CASSLAGGQETQYF.